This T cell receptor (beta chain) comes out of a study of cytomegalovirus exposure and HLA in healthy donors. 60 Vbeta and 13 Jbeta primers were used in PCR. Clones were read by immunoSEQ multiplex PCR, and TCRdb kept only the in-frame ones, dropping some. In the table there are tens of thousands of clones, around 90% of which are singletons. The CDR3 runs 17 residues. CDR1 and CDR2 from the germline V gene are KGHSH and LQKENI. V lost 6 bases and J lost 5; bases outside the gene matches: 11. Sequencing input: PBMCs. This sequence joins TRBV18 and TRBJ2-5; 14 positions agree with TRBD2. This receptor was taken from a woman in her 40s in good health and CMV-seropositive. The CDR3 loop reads CASSPSRLAGGLETQYF. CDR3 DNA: TGTGCCAGCTCGCCCTCTCGACTAGCGGGAGGGTTGGAGACCCAGTACTTC.